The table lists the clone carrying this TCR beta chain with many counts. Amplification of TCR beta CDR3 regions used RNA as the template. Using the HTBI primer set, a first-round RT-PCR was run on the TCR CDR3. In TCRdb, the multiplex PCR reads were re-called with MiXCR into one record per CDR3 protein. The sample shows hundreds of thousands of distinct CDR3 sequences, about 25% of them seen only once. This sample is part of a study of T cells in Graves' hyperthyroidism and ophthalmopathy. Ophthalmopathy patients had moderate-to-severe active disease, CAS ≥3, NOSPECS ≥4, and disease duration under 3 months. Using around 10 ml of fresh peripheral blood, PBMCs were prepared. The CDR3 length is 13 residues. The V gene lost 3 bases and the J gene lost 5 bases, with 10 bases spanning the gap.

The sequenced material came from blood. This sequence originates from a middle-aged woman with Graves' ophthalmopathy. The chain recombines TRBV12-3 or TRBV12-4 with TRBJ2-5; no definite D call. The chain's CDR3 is CASSLHSPETQYF. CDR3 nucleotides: TGTGCCAGCAGTTTGCACTCTCCGGAGACCCAGTACTTC.